Below are 18 T cell receptor beta chains sequenced from a single sample in a study of T cells after yellow fever vaccination. MiXCR, run by TCRdb on the 5' RACE reads, gives a single entry per CDR3 protein. The data show about 330,000 distinct CDR3 sequences, about 4% seen once. This specimen consisted of PBMCs, obtained 5 days after the yellow fever booster vaccination. These receptors all come from a man aged 18 to 35 who received the YFV17D yellow fever vaccine.

The chain recombines TRBV4-3 with TRBJ2-1; TRBD2 agrees at 8 bases. The junction had 8 bases not matched to a gene; V was cut back by 0 bases and J by 10 bases. Germline lookup yields CDR1 LGHNA and CDR2 YSLEER. The CDR3 totals 15 residues. The CDR3 coding sequence is TGCGCCAGCAGCCAAGAACTTTGGGCGGGGGGAGAGCAGTTCTTC. Translating gives CASSQELWAGGEQFF.

This clonotype was seen many times. The J gene is TRBJ2-7, the V gene TRBV5-1; tentatively, D is TRBD2 (5 bases). The CDR3 length is 14 residues. V shed 5 bases and J shed 4 bases, with 16 bases lying between them. Germline lookup yields CDR1 SGHRS and CDR2 YFSETQ. CDR3 sequence reads: CASRLAAWEYEQYF. The CDR3 bases are TGCGCCAGCAGACTCGCCGCGTGGGAGTACGAGCAGTACTTC. The full variable domain, in which reference TRBV5-1 and TRBJ2-7 provide the parts outside the CDR3, is KAGVTQTPRYLIKTRGQQVTLSCSPISGHRSVSWYQQTPGQGLQFLFEYFSETQRNKGNFPGRFSGRQFSNSRSEMNVSTLELGDSALYLCASRLAAWEYEQYFGPGTRLTVT.

This clonotype was observed a handful of times. The chain recombines TRBV11-3 with TRBJ2-1; D tentatively fits TRBD1 or TRBD2 (5 bases each). The CDR3 runs 16 residues. Deletions cut 1 base from V and 2 bases from J, with 12 bases between. Germline assignment: CDR1 SGHNT and CDR2 YENEEA. As DNA, the CDR3 is TGTGCCAGCAGCTTAGGGGAACTGGGGGCCTACAATGAGCAGTTCTTC. The encoded protein is CASSLGELGAYNEQFF.

In this sample, this clonotype turned up a few times. This chain links TRBV4-1 with TRBJ2-3, with 11 bases fitting TRBD2. Per the germline V gene, CDR1 is MGHRA and CDR2 is YSYEKL. This CDR3 has 16 amino acids. V lost 0 bases and J lost 5; bases outside the gene matches: 4. The CDR3 DNA sequence: TGCGCCAGCAGCCAAGATCACCTAGCGGGGGGAGATACGCAGTATTTT. This sequence encodes CASSQDHLAGGDTQYF.

Here the CDR3 reads CSVAQRGDSEQFF. DNA of the CDR3: TGCAGCGTTGCCCAGCGGGGGGATTCTGAGCAGTTCTTC. The chain employs TRBV29-1 and TRBJ2-1; TRBD2 agrees at 9 bases. The trim removed 4 bases at V and 9 bases at J, leaving 7 bases unmatched. Per the germline V gene, CDR1 is SQVTM and CDR2 is ANQGSEA. The CDR3 is 13 amino acids.

The chain combines TRBV6-2 or TRBV6-3 with TRBJ1-1, with D unresolved. V lost 4 bases and J 7 bases, leaving 13 bases between the germline ends. Germline V gene sequence: CDR1 MNHEY, CDR2 SVGEGT. CDR3 length: 13 residues. The CDR3 DNA reads TGTGCCAGCAGTTTTTCGGTTCCCAATGAAGCTTTCTTT. Protein product: CASSFSVPNEAFF.

The chain recombines TRBV20-1 with TRBJ2-3, with D perhaps matching TRBD2 (5 bases). V gave up 5 bases and J gave up 0 bases, with 9 bases separating them. Germline V gives CDR1 DFQATT, CDR2 SNEGSKA (reference sequence). The CDR3 runs to 13 residues. The CDR3 coding sequence is TGCAGTGCTTTCAGCGGTAGCACAGATACGCAGTATTTT. Residues: CSAFSGSTDTQYF.

Only a few counts were recorded for this clonotype. The gene calls are TRBV5-1 and TRBJ1-2; the match to TRBD1 covers 9 bases. Germline CDR1 is SGHRS and CDR2 is YFSETQ. The CDR3 is 15 residues long. Trimming cost V 4 bases and J 4 bases; bases outside gene matches: 8. As DNA, the CDR3 is TGCGCCAGCAGCCAAGGACAGGGGTTAACCTATGGCTACACCTTC. It encodes CASSQGQGLTYGYTF.

This clonotype was counted at least ten times. The chain carries TRBV7-2 and TRBJ1-1, with a possible D match to TRBD1 (6 bases). The CDR3 totals 14 residues. V lost 3 bases to trimming and J lost 4 bases, with 12 bases between them. Germline assignment: CDR1 SGHTA and CDR2 FQGNSA. The chain's CDR3 is CASSFGTPVTEAFF. The CDR3 nucleotides read TGTGCCAGCAGCTTTGGGACACCGGTCACTGAAGCTTTCTTT.

This chain joins TRBV12-3 or TRBV12-4 and TRBJ2-1; D remains ambiguous. Trimming stripped 3 bases from V and 9 bases from J, with 6 bases between. The CDR3 is 11 amino acids. CDR3 amino acids: CASSFWVEQFF. The CDR3 DNA reads as TGTGCCAGCAGTTTTTGGGTTGAGCAGTTCTTC.

This rearrangement joins TRBV18 to TRBJ2-1; 10 bases line up with TRBD1. Germline CDR1 reads KGHSH; CDR2 reads LQKENI. The CDR3 contains 14 residues. Losses at the gene ends were 3 bases for V and 12 bases for J; bases not matched to a gene: 8. DNA for the CDR3: TGTGCCAGCTCACCGGGACAGGGGCAACCCCTGCAGTTCTTC. Translation gives CASSPGQGQPLQFF.

This chain joins TRBV7-9 and TRBJ2-1, with a tentative D call TRBD2 (5 bases). In germline, CDR1 is SEHNR, CDR2 FQNEAQ (reference sequence). The CDR3 consists of 14 residues. V was trimmed by 3 bases and J by 7 bases, leaving 13 bases between them. CDR3 protein: CASSLRLTGNEQFF. CDR3 DNA: TGTGCCAGCAGCTTGAGACTAACGGGGAATGAGCAGTTCTTC.

The rearrangement links TRBV7-2 to TRBJ2-7, with 11 bases aligning to TRBD1. Germline CDR1 and CDR2: SGHTA and FQGNSA. CDR3 length: 15 residues. After removal of 8 bases from V and 2 bases from J, the junction contained 8 bases not matched to a gene. This CDR3 reads CASPLDRGLAYEQYV. The CDR3 region has the DNA TGTGCCAGCCCCTTGGACAGGGGGCTGGCCTACGAGCAGTACGTC.

The count of this clonotype is one. V is TRBV11-2 and J is TRBJ2-1; D is undetermined. Germline-derived CDR1 and CDR2 are SGHAT and FQNNGV. V was clipped by 2 bases and J by 4 bases, with 18 bases between them. The CDR3 has 17 residues. CDR3 nucleotide sequence: TGTGCCAGCAGCTTAACTCCACCCCGGCCCCTTTACAATGAGCAGTTCTTC. It yields the protein CASSLTPPRPLYNEQFF.

This clonotype was seen a few times. Here the CDR3 reads CASSYDTWGGETQYF. CDR3 DNA: TGTGCCAGCAGTTACGACACCTGGGGAGGAGAGACCCAGTACTTC. The chain carries TRBV6-5 and TRBJ2-5; D possibly corresponds to TRBD2 (6 bases). Germline V lookup: CDR1 MNHEY, CDR2 SVGAGI. V shed 2 bases and J shed 4 bases, with 14 bases lying between them. The CDR3 runs 15 residues.

Ten or more counts support this clonotype. The V gene is TRBV20-1, the J gene TRBJ2-1; D is unclear. Trimming cost V 6 bases and J 4 bases, with 16 bases left between them. The CDR3 runs to 14 residues. Germline-derived CDR1 and CDR2 are DFQATT and SNEGSKA (reference sequence). CDR3 region: CSALKPDRYNEQFF. DNA for the CDR3: TGCAGTGCCCTTAAACCGGACCGGTACAATGAGCAGTTCTTC.

V usage is TRBV5-6 and J usage is TRBJ1-1, with TRBD1 identical over 7 bases. The germline CDR1 and CDR2 sequences are SGHDT and YYEEEE. This CDR3 spans 12 amino acids. J was trimmed by 5 bases and V by 7 bases; bases with no gene match: 5. The CDR3 nucleotides are TGTGCCAGCGTCCAGGGGGAAACTGAAGCTTTCTTT. This sequence encodes CASVQGETEAFF.

The chain links TRBV5-1 to TRBJ2-1; a possible D gene is TRBD1 (6 bases). Germline-derived CDR1 and CDR2 are SGHRS and YFSETQ. V lost 0 bases and J lost 3, with 13 bases in between. The CDR3 is 16 residues long. The CDR3 sequence is CASSLGTAYLYNEQFF. CDR3 bases: TGCGCCAGCAGCTTGGGGACAGCTTACCTCTACAATGAGCAGTTCTTC.